This record covers a single TCR beta chain. Its specificity is not known. Measured with immunoSEQ multiplex PCR; TCRdb has only the in-frame clones, and not every one. The sample yields over 150,000 clones, roughly 86% seen once. These data originate in a study of cytomegalovirus exposure and HLA in healthy donors. Study conclusions and caveats: As was reported, the classifier diagnosed cytomegalovirus status with high specificity and sensitivity. Rarity characterized most TCR sequences, yet some public TCRs appeared in many donors.

Germline-derived CDR1 and CDR2 are MNHNY and SVGAGI (reference sequence). Trimming shortened V by 8 bases and J by 2 bases, and 12 bases separated the two germline ends. The CDR3 extends over 13 amino acids. The sequencing input was PBMCs. V usage is TRBV6-6 and J usage is TRBJ1-2, with D possibly matching TRBD1 (6 bases). This clonotype originated in a human donor in good health. CDR3 in amino acids: CASVQGHNYGYTF. The CDR3 DNA reads as TGTGCCAGCGTCCAGGGGCACAACTATGGCTACACCTTC.